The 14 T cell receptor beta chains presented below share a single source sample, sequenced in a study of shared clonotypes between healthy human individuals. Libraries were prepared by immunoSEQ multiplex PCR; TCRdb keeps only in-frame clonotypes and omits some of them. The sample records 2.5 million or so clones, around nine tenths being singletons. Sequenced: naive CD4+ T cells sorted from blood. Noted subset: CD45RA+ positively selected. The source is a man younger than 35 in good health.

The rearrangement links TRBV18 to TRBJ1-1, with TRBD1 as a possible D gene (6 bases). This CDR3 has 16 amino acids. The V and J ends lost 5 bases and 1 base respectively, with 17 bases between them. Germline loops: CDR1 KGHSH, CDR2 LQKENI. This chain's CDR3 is CASSVSPDRKNTEAFF. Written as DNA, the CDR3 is TGTGCCAGCTCAGTATCACCGGACAGAAAGAACACTGAAGCTTTCTTT.

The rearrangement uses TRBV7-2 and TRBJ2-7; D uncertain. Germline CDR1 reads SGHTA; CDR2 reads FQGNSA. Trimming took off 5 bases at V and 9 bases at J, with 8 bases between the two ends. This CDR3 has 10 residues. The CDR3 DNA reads TGTGCCAGCAGCCAGACATCGCAGTACTTC. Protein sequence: CASSQTSQYF.

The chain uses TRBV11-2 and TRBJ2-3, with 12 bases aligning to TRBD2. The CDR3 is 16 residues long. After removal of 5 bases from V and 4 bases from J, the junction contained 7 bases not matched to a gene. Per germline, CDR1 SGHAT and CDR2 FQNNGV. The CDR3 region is CASSLRLAGVADTQYF. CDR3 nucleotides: TGTGCCAGCAGCCTTCGACTAGCGGGAGTGGCAGATACGCAGTATTTT.

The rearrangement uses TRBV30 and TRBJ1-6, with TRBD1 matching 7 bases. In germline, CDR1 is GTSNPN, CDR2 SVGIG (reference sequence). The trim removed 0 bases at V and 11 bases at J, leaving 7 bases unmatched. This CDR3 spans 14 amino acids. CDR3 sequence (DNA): TGTGCCTGGAGTGTAGATACAGGGGTTGCACCCCTCCACTTT. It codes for CAWSVDTGVAPLHF. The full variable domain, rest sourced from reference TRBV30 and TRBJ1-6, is SQTIHQWPATLVQPVGSPLSLECTVEGTSNPNLYWYRQAAGRGLQLLFYSVGIGQISSEVPQNLSASRPQDRQFILSSKKLLLSDSGFYLCAWSVDTGVAPLHFGNGTRLTVT.

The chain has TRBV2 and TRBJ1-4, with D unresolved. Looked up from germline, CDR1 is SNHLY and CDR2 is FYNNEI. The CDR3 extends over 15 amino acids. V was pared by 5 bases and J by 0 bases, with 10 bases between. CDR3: CASSSLGATNEKLFF. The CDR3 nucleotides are TGTGCCAGCAGTTCCTTGGGTGCAACTAATGAAAAACTGTTTTTT.

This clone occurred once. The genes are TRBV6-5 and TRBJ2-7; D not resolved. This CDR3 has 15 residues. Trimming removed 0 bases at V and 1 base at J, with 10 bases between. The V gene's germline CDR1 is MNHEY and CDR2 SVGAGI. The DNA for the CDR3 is TGTGCCAGCAGTTACTCGGGCTCACGTTCCTACGAGCAGTACTTC. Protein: CASSYSGSRSYEQYF.

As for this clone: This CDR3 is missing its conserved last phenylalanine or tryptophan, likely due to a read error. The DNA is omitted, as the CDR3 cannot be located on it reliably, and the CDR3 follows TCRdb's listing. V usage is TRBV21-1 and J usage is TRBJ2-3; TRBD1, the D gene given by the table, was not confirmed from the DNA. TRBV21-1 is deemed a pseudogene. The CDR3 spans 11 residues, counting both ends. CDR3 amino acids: CASSNPPPDKS.

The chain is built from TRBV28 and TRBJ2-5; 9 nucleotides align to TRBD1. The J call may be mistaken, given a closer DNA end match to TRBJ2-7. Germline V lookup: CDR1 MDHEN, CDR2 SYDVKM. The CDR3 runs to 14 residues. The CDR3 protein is CASRGQGGNYEQYF. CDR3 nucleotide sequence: TGTGCCAGCAGGGGACAGGGAGGTAACTACGAGCAGTACTTC.

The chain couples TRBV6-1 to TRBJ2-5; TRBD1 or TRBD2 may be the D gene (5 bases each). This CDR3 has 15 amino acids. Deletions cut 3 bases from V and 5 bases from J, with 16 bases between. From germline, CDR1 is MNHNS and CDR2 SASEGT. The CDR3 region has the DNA TGTGCCAGCAGTGAGTTGGGGGTTTCTGGTGAGACCCAGTACTTC. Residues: CASSELGVSGETQYF.

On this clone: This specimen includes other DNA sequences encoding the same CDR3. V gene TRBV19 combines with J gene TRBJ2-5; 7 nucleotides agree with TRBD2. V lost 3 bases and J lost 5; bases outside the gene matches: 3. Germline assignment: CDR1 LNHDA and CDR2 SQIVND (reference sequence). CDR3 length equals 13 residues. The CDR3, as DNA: TGTGCCAGTAGTATCGGGGAGGGGGAGACCCAGTACTTC. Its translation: CASSIGEGETQYF. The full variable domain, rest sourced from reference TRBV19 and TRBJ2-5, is DGGITQSPKYLFRKEGQNVTLSCEQNLNHDAMYWYRQDPGQGLRLIYYSQIVNDFQKGDIAEGYSVSREKKESFPLTVTSAQKNPTAFYLCASSIGEGETQYFGPGTRLLVL.

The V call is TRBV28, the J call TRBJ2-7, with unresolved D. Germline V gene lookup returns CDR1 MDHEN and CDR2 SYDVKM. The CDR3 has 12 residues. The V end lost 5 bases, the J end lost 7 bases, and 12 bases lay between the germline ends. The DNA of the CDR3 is TGTGCCAGCAGTCCTCCCTTTGGGGAGCAGTACTTC. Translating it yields CASSPPFGEQYF.

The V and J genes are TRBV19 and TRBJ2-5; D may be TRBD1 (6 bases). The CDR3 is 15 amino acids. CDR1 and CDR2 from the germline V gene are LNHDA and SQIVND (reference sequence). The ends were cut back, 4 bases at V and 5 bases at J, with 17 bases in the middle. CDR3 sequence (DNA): TGTGCCAGTAGTAACCGGCAGGGGATAGGGGAGACCCAGTACTTC. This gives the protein CASSNRQGIGETQYF. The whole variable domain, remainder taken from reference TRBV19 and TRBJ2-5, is DGGITQSPKYLFRKEGQNVTLSCEQNLNHDAMYWYRQDPGQGLRLIYYSQIVNDFQKGDIAEGYSVSREKKESFPLTVTSAQKNPTAFYLCASSNRQGIGETQYFGPGTRLLVL.

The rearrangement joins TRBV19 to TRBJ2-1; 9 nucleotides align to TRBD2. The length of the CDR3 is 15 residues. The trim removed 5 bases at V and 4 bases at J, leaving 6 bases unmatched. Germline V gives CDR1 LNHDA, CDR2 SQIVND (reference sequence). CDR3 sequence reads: CASSSSGLAYNEQFF. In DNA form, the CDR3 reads TGTGCCAGTAGTTCTTCGGGACTAGCTTACAATGAGCAGTTCTTC.

DNA for the CDR3: TGTGCCAGCAGGGGGGGGGAATCCTACAATGAGCAGTTCTTC. Translating it yields CASRGGESYNEQFF. This chain connects TRBV2 to TRBJ2-1; 7 bases map to TRBD2. Germline lookup yields CDR1 SNHLY and CDR2 FYNNEI. V trimming: 6 bases; J trimming: 1 base; junction bases outside the gene matches: 3. This CDR3 has 14 amino acids.